This entry describes one TCR beta chain. Antigen unknown. The trim removed 5 bases at V and 3 bases at J, leaving 7 bases unmatched. The CDR3 is 14 amino acids. Germline CDR1 KGHSH, CDR2 LQKENI. With 60 Vbeta and 13 Jbeta primers, the PCR was carried out. Only in-frame clones appear in the TCRdb table, and some are missing; sequencing was by immunoSEQ multiplex PCR. The sample gives under 250,000 clones, roughly four fifths of which show up once; approximately 2% is in the top ten. This sample stems from a study of cytomegalovirus exposure and HLA in healthy donors. Study in general: Caucasian-associated ancestry cluster membership applied to just over 80% of around 400 genotyped donors. Study-level points and caveats: Prediction of most subjects' HLA-A and HLA-B alleles by TCR beta sequences was reportedly accurate. In vitro experiments confirmed that a few CMV-associated chains were specific for CMV antigens. Among immune exposure information, only CMV serostatus was available.

The sample was PBMCs. This sequence was found in a young man in good health and CMV-seronegative. The rearrangement joins TRBV18 to TRBJ2-7; 7 nucleotides agree with TRBD2. As DNA, the CDR3 is TGTGCCAGCTCATCCTGGGACTACCTCTACGAGCAGTACTTC. Amino acid sequence: CASSSWDYLYEQYF.